Listed below are T cell receptor beta chains from one sample, sequenced in a study of regulatory T cells in long-lasting Graves disease. TCRdb reprocessed the multiplex PCR reads via MiXCR and lists one record per CDR3 protein. The sample consists of under 350,000 distinct CDR3 sequences, under 25% of them appearing once. The sample here was peripheral blood mononuclear cells (PBMCs), taken when the disease was refractory, from a patient treated with antithyroid drugs. Every receptor here comes from a female donor with Graves disease. Each CDR3 is given with its conserved first and last residue. Each record gives: clone size, V gene, D gene, J gene, CDR3 protein, CDR3 DNA. The D gene is left open where the match is weak. Part of the rows lack a size; the others show once, few, many or a class for expanded clones.

NA	TRBV4-3	NA	TRBJ2-5	CASSQDRTAGLETQYF	TGCGCCAGCAGCCAAGACCGCACGGCAGGGCTGGAGACCCAGTACTTC
few	TRBV20-1	TRBD1	TRBJ2-7	CSARENPGQAYEQYF	TGCAGTGCTAGAGAAAACCCGGGACAGGCCTACGAGCAGTACTTC
few	TRBV5-1	NA	TRBJ1-1	CASSLETPSEAFF	TGCGCCAGCAGCTTGGAGACACCTTCTGAAGCTTTCTTT
few	TRBV7-9	NA	TRBJ1-2	CASSLVRAEYGYTF	TGTGCCAGCAGCTTAGTGCGGGCAGAATACGGCTACACCTTC
many	TRBV30	TRBD1	TRBJ1-2	CAWSLPGQRGDYTF	TGTGCCTGGAGTCTACCGGGACAGCGTGGGGACTACACCTTC
few	TRBV7-2	TRBD1	TRBJ2-5	CASSTGTGDATQYF	TGTGCCAGCAGCACTGGGACAGGGGATGCGACCCAGTACTTC
many	TRBV11-2	NA	TRBJ2-7	CASSLGPSSYEQYF	TGTGCCAGCAGCTTGGGACCTAGCTCCTACGAGCAGTACTTC
NA	TRBV6-2/TRBV6-3	TRBD1	TRBJ2-7	CASTKRRDRGGEQYF	TGTGCCAGCACCAAGAGGAGAGACAGGGGTGGCGAGCAGTACTTC
few	TRBV7-2	NA	TRBJ2-5	CASSLGASRSYETQYF	TGTGCCAGCAGCTTAGGGGCCAGCCGAAGTTATGAGACCCAGTACTTC
many	TRBV12-3/TRBV12-4	TRBD2	TRBJ2-7	CASSRRLAGVYEQYF	TGTGCCAGCAGCCGAAGACTAGCGGGAGTCTACGAGCAGTACTTC
many	TRBV7-2	TRBD1	TRBJ1-2	CASSLTGLSGGYTF	TGTGCCAGCAGCCTGACAGGGTTATCCGGTGGCTACACCTTC
many	TRBV6-1	NA	TRBJ2-7	CASSNFYEQYF	TGTGCCAGCAGTAATTTCTACGAGCAGTACTTC
many	TRBV20-1	NA	TRBJ2-7	CSARGERISYEQYF	TGCAGTGCTAGGGGGGAGCGGATCTCCTACGAGCAGTACTTC
few	TRBV20-1	NA	TRBJ2-7	CSARVPLGGNYEQYF	TGCAGTGCTAGAGTCCCACTGGGGGGAAACTACGAGCAGTACTTC
NA	TRBV6-2/TRBV6-3	TRBD2	TRBJ2-1	CASSLLAGYNEQFF	TGTGCCAGCAGTCTACTAGCGGGGTACAATGAGCAGTTCTTC
few	TRBV28	NA	TRBJ1-5	CASSPSGSLRRGNQPQHF	TGTGCCAGCAGCCCCTCCGGGTCGCTCCGAAGGGGCAATCAGCCCCAGCATTTT
few	TRBV12-3/TRBV12-4	NA	TRBJ1-2	CASSFPPGGYTF	TGTGCCAGCAGTTTTCCCCCGGGGGGCTACACCTTC
few	TRBV28	NA	TRBJ1-2	CASSLGGPPHYGYTF	TGTGCCAGCAGTTTAGGGGGCCCCCCTCACTATGGCTACACCTTC
many	TRBV7-9	NA	TRBJ2-5	CASSPTLEGQETQYF	TGTGCCAGCAGCCCGACGCTGGAGGGCCAAGAGACCCAGTACTTC
many	TRBV7-9	NA	TRBJ1-6	CASSAALSPLHF	TGTGCCAGCAGCGCCGCTTTGTCACCCCTCCACTTT
many	TRBV20-1	NA	TRBJ2-5	CSRDIGETQYF	TGCAGTCGGGACATCGGGGAGACCCAGTACTTC
many	TRBV28	NA	TRBJ2-7	CASSLGAGAGHEQYF	TGTGCCAGCAGTTTAGGGGCAGGCGCAGGGCACGAGCAGTACTTC
few	TRBV20-1	NA	TRBJ2-5	CSATGSAETQYF	TGCAGTGCTACAGGGTCTGCGGAGACCCAGTACTTC
NA	TRBV25-1	TRBD1	TRBJ2-5	CASSELDRDQETQYF	TGTGCCAGCAGTGAATTGGACAGGGATCAAGAGACCCAGTACTTC
few	TRBV7-9	NA	TRBJ1-1	CASSLGRGLNTEAFF	TGTGCCAGCAGCTTAGGTCGAGGGTTGAACACTGAAGCTTTCTTT
many	TRBV18	NA	TRBJ1-3	CASSPNTVAGNTIYF	TGTGCCAGCTCACCGAATACTGTAGCTGGAAACACCATATATTTT
NA	TRBV6-2/TRBV6-3	TRBD1	TRBJ1-1	CASSRTGEITEAFF	TGTGCCAGCAGTAGGACAGGGGAAATCACTGAAGCCTTCTTT
many	TRBV12-3/TRBV12-4	NA	TRBJ2-2	CASSLQGLNTGELFF	TGTGCCAGCAGTTTACAGGGGCTGAACACCGGGGAGCTGTTTTTT
NA	TRBV20-1	TRBD2	TRBJ2-1	CSAAHGLAGTKNEQFF	TGCAGTGCAGCCCATGGACTAGCGGGAACGAAAAATGAGCAGTTCTTC
many	TRBV12-3/TRBV12-4	NA	TRBJ1-3	CASSRLNSGNTIYF	TGTGCCAGCAGTCGCCTCAATTCTGGAAACACCATATATTTT
many	TRBV7-2	TRBD1	TRBJ1-4	CASSLVGGWGEKLFF	TGTGCCAGCAGCTTAGTAGGGGGCTGGGGTGAAAAACTGTTTTTT
NA	TRBV12-3/TRBV12-4	NA	TRBJ1-4	CASSDAEKLFF	TGTGCCAGCAGCGATGCCGAAAAACTGTTTTTT
many	TRBV28	NA	TRBJ1-1	CASSSQRPDSEAFF	TGTGCCAGCAGTTCCCAAAGACCTGACAGTGAAGCTTTCTTT
NA	TRBV6-2/TRBV6-3	TRBD1	TRBJ1-6	CASSEPIQGAAGSPLHF	TGTGCCAGCAGTGAACCGATACAGGGGGCAGCGGGTTCACCCCTCCACTTT
few	TRBV9	NA	TRBJ2-2	CASSVGQRGELFF	TGTGCCAGCAGCGTAGGGCAGAGGGGGGAGCTGTTTTTT
few	TRBV28	NA	TRBJ2-3	CASRGVPDTQYF	TGTGCCAGCAGGGGGGTTCCGGATACGCAGTATTTT
many	TRBV2	TRBD2	TRBJ2-7	CASSTGTNGEQYF	TGTGCCAGCAGTACCGGGACTAACGGCGAGCAGTACTTC
many	TRBV3-1	NA	TRBJ1-1	CASSQLFTEAFF	TGTGCCAGCAGCCAATTGTTCACTGAAGCTTTCTTT
NA	TRBV11-2	TRBD2	TRBJ2-3	CASSLDAGVSDTQYF	TGTGCCAGCAGCTTAGATGCGGGAGTGTCAGATACGCAGTATTTT
NA	TRBV18	TRBD1	TRBJ2-7	CASSPRTGSVYEQYF	TGTGCCAGCTCACCTCGGACAGGGAGCGTCTACGAGCAGTACTTC
NA	TRBV7-2	NA	TRBJ1-1	CASSLLGGRTEAFF	TGTGCCAGCAGCCTCCTGGGGGGTAGGACTGAAGCTTTCTTT
few	TRBV3-1	NA	TRBJ1-3	CASSQFGGNTIYF	TGTGCCAGCAGCCAATTCGGGGGAAACACCATATATTTT